The sequence of this T cell receptor (beta chain) was determined in a study of shared clonotypes between healthy human individuals (dated by TCRdb to 2018 to 2021). With respect to the entire study: A couple of women and a few men aged 18 to 49 years were included in the cohort. For each donor, CD4 naive and CD4 memory were each given three plates, CD8 naive was given two plates, and CD8 memory was given one plate. Blood TCR repertoires of 5 or 6 healthy adults were deeply sequenced to estimate repertoire size and the extent of clonotype sharing between individuals. Libraries were prepared and TCR repertoires were sequenced by different laboratories using diverse techniques, in order to increase sequencing depth and limit assay-specific biases. Each donor's leukapheresis produced roughly between about 0.85 and 10 billion PBMCs. Broad study findings and their caveats: The small number of donors limited the genetic and exposure-history diversity represented. Rarefaction of sorted-subset datasets indicated incomplete sequencing despite the large sequencing depth. Across four donors, around 5.4% of naive CD4, approximately 3.5% of naive CD8, 2.3% of memory CD4, and over 0.35% of memory CD8 clonotypes were shared. Larger estimated clonotype richness was generally found for naive subsets than for memory subsets. Pairwise subsampling led to the expectation that sequencing depth would affect the degree of clonotype sharing among donors. Sampling was limited to blood, and TCR repertoires in tissue likely differ from TCR repertoires in blood. Clonotypes shared by all four sorted-subset donors showed higher generation probabilities than non-shared clonotypes.

Donors were healthy HIV-negative adults with no recently reported acute infections or vaccinations. Every donor was a Caucasian adult living in Nashville, Tennessee, USA. CD4+ T cells were enriched through magnetic negative selection, after which naive cells were positively selected on CD45RA and the remaining negative fraction served as the memory subset. Blood was collected by leukapheresis, and PBMCs were isolated by Ficoll-Histopaque density gradient centrifugation and then cryopreserved in liquid nitrogen vapor phase. Analytical flow cytometry was used to check the purity and quantity of every magnetically sorted T cell population. Each sorted fraction had its genomic DNA isolated and then quantified by UV absorbance on a Nanodrop 2000c. Using the deep immunoSEQ assay, multiplex PCR amplified TCR CDR3 regions from genomic DNA. Extracted genomic DNA from each cell subset was distributed evenly across all wells of several immunoSEQ 96-well plates, and each plate was treated as a replicate. For sorted subsets, approximately 190 ng of genomic DNA, equivalent to some 33,000 T cell genomes, went into each replicate PCR. The purified libraries were quantified using a Qubit 3.0 fluorometer, sized with a Bioanalyzer 2100, and then quantified again using the KAPA Library Quantification kit. Every immunoSEQ 96-well plate was sequenced on a separate single-read 150-cycle Illumina NextSeq 550 flow cell. The original pipeline was this. Because the immunoSEQ output held only junctional sequences and lacked quality scores, the filtering could not match the filtering applied to full-length reads. Sequences were annotated with PyIR, a Python wrapper for IgBLAST v1.9, using IMGT germline references to assign V/J genes and CDR3. Reads were filtered out if the reads had weak V/J assignments (E-value above 1e-6), no CDR3, stop codons, out-of-frame junctions, or ambiguous translated residues. A V3J clonotype was defined by an identical inferred V gene, J gene, and CDR3 amino acid sequence. Percentage overlap between repertoires was computed as shared unique clonotypes divided by the size of the smaller repertoire. Three approaches were used to assess repertoire richness: RTK rarefaction, the Chao1 estimator, and Recon v2.1 estimates of unobserved clonotypes. Generation probabilities for all TCRbeta clonotypes obtained by the gDNA method from a few donors were computed using OLGA. TCRdb re-hosts the immuneACCESS table, in-frame sequences only. Its copies lack some clones; in the studies checked, an unresolved V gene accounts for under half of them, and the cause for the rest is not known. V and J calls plus clone size are reproduced from that table; the DNA served to infer D and trimming. Here the sample has 1,100,000 or so clones; 75% to 85% occur a single time. Jointly, the top ten make up about 0.52% of the sample.

Details on this clone: Its specific antigen is unknown. It has no much larger one-base neighbor in the sample; base qualities were not kept.

From cysteine to phenylalanine, the CDR3 is 16 amino acids long. Here the CDR3 DNA is all that survives: 48 bases in frame from base 1. V is pruned by 5 bases and J by 0 bases, leaving 9 bases of the junction without a gene match. The germline V gene (reference sequence) yields SEHNR for CDR1 and FQNEAQ for CDR2. The clonotype comes from a man aged 18-30 years in good health. Some clones in this sample may be carry-over from other donors' samples. What was sequenced was memory CD4+ T cells from PBMCs. What this sample's cell subset or site label stands for: CD45RA-negative fraction. The receptor chain draws on TRBV7-9 and TRBJ2-7; 8 nucleotides in the junction match TRBD1. The CDR3 in this case is CASSPRQGISSYEQYF. The bases are TGTGCCAGCAGCCCCAGACAGGGGATCAGCTCCTACGAGCAGTACTTC.